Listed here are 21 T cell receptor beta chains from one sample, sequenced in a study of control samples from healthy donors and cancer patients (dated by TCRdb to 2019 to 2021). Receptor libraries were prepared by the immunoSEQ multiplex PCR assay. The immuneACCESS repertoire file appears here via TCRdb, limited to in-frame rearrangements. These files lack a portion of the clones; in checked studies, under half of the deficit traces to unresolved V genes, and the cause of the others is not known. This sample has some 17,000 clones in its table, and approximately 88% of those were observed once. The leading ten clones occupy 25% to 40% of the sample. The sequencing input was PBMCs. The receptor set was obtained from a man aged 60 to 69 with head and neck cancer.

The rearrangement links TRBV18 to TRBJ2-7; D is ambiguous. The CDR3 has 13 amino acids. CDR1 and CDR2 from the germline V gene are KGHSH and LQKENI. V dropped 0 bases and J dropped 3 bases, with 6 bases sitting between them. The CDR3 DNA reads TGTGCCAGCTCACCACCGGGCAACTACGAGCAGTACTTC. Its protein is CASSPPGNYEQYF.

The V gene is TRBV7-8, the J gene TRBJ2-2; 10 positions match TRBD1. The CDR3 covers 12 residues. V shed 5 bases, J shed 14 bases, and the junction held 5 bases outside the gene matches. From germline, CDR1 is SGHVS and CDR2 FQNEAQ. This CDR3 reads CASSPGTGVLFF. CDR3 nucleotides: TGTGCCAGCAGCCCCGGGACAGGGGTTCTGTTTTTT.

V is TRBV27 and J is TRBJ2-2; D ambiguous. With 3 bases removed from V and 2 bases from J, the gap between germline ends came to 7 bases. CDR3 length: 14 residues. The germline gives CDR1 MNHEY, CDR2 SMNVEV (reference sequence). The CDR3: CASSFSLNTGELFF. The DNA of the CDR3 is TGTGCCAGCAGTTTCTCCCTAAACACCGGGGAGCTGTTTTTT.

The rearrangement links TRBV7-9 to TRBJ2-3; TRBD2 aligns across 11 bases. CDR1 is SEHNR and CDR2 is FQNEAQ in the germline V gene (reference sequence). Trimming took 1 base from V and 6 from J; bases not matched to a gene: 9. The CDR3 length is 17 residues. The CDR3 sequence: CASSLDLASGGTDTQYF. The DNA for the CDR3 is TGTGCCAGCAGCTTAGATTTGGCTAGCGGGGGGACCGATACGCAGTATTTT.

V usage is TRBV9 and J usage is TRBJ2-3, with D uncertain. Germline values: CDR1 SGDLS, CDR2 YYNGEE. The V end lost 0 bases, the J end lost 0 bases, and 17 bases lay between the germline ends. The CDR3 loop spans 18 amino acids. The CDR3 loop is CASSVEVGVGSSTDTQYF. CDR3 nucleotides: TGTGCCAGCAGCGTAGAAGTAGGAGTAGGGTCTAGCACAGATACGCAGTATTTT. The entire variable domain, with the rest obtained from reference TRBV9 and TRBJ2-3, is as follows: DSGVTQTPKHLITATGQRVTLRCSPRSGDLSVYWYQQSLDQGLQFLIQYYNGEERAKGNILERFSAQQFPDLHSELNLSSLELGDSALYFCASSVEVGVGSSTDTQYFGPGTRLTVL.

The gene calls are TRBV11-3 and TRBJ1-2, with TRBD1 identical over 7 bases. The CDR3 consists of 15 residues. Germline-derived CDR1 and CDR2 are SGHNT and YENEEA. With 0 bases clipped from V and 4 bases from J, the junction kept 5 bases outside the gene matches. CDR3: CASSLESQGSYGYTF. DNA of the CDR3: TGTGCCAGCAGCTTAGAGTCACAGGGGAGCTATGGCTACACCTTC.

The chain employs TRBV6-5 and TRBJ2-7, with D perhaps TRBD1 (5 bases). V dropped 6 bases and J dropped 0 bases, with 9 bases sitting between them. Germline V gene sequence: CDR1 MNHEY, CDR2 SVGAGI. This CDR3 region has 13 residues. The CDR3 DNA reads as TGTGCCAGCAGAAGACAGAACTCCTACGAGCAGTACTTC. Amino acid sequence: CASRRQNSYEQYF.

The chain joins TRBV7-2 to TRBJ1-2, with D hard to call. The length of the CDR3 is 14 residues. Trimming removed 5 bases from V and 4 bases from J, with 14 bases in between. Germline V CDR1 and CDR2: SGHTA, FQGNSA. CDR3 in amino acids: CASSLGVLRYGYTF. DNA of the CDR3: TGTGCCAGCAGCCTCGGGGTTTTACGCTATGGCTACACCTTC.

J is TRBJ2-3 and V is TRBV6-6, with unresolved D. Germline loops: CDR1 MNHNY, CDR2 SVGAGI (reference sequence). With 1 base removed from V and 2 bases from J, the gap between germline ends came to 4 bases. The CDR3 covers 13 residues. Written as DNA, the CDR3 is TGTGCCAGCAGTTACTTCTACACAGATACGCAGTATTTT. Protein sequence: CASSYFYTDTQYF.

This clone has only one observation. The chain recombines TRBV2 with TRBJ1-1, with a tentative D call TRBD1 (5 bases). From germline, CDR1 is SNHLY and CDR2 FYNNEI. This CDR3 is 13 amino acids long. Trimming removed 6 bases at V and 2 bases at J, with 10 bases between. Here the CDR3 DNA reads TGTGCCAGCAGGAAAGGGGCCAACACTGAAGCTTTCTTT. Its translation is CASRKGANTEAFF. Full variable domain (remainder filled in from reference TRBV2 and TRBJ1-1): EPEVTQTPSHQVTQMGQEVILRCVPISNHLYFYWYRQILGQKVEFLVSFYNNEISEKSEIFDDQFSVERPDGSNFTLKIRSTKLEDSAMYFCASRKGANTEAFFGQGTRLTVV.

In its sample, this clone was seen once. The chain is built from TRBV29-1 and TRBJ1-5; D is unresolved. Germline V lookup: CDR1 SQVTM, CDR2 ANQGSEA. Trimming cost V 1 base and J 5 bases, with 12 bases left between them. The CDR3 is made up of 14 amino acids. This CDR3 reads CSVEGASPDQPQHF. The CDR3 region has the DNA TGCAGCGTTGAAGGGGCTTCACCGGATCAGCCCCAGCATTTT.

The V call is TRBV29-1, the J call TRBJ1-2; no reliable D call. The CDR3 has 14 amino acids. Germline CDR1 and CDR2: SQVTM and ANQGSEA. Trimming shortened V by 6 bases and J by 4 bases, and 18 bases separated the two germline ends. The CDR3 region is CSVRNRSPGYGYTF. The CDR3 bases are TGCAGCGTCCGCAACCGGAGCCCGGGCTATGGCTACACCTTC.

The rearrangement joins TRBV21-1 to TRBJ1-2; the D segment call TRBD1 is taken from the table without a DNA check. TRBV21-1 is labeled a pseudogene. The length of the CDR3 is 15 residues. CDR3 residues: CASSFHRGAENGYTF. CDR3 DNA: TGTGCCAGCAGCTTCCACAGGGGCGCGGAAAATGGCTACACCTTC.

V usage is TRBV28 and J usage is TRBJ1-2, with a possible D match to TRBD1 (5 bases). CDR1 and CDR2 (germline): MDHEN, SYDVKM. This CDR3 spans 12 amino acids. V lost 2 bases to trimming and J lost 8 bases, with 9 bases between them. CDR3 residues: CASSLQGRGYTF. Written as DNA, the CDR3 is TGTGCCAGCAGTTTACAGGGACGAGGCTACACCTTC.

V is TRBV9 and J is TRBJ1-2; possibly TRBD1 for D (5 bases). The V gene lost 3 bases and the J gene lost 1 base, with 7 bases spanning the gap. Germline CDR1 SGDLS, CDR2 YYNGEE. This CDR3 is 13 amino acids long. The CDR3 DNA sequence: TGTGCCAGCAGCGCCGACAGTAACTATGGCTACACCTTC. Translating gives CASSADSNYGYTF.

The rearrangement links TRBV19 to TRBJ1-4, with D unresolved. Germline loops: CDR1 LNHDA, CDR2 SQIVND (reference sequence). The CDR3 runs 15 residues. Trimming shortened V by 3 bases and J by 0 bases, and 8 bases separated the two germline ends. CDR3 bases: TGTGCCAGTAGTATTACGGTGACAACTAATGAAAAACTGTTTTTT. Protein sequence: CASSITVTTNEKLFF.

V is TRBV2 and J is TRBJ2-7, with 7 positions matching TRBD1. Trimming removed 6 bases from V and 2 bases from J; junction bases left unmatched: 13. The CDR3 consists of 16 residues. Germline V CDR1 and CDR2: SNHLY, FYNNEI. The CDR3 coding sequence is TGTGCCAGCAGGGCCAGAAGGACAGGCACCACCTACGAGCAGTACTTC. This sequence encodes CASRARRTGTTYEQYF.

In DNA form, the CDR3 reads TGTGCCAGCAGTGGAGGCCGGTGGAGGGGCCAGAGTGAGCAGTTCTTC. Amino acid sequence: CASSGGRWRGQSEQFF. This chain joins TRBV6-1 and TRBJ2-1; D is possibly TRBD2 (6 bases). V was trimmed by 4 bases and J by 9 bases, leaving 22 bases between them. This CDR3 is 16 amino acids long. Germline CDR1 reads MNHNS; CDR2 reads SASEGT.

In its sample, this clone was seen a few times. CDR3 residues: CASSIGGRLPQHF. CDR3 sequence (DNA): TGTGCCAGTAGTATAGGGGGCAGGCTGCCCCAGCATTTT. The V call is TRBV19, the J call TRBJ1-5, with a weak D call TRBD1 (5 bases). The V gene's germline CDR1 is LNHDA and CDR2 SQIVND (reference sequence). Deletions cut 1 base from V and 9 bases from J, with 10 bases between. The CDR3 contains 13 residues.

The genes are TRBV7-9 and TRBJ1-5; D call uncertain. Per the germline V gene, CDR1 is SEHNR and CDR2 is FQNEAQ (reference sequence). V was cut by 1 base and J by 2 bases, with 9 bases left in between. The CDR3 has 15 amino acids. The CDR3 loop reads CASSLERQGNQPQHF. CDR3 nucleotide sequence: TGTGCCAGCAGCTTAGAGAGGCAGGGCAATCAGCCCCAGCATTTT.

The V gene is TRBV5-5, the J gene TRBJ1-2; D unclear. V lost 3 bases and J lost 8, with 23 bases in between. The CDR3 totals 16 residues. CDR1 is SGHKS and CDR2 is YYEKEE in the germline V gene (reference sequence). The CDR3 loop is CASSSEGQSGPLGYTF. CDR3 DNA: TGTGCCAGCAGCTCTGAAGGTCAGAGCGGTCCTTTGGGCTACACCTTC.